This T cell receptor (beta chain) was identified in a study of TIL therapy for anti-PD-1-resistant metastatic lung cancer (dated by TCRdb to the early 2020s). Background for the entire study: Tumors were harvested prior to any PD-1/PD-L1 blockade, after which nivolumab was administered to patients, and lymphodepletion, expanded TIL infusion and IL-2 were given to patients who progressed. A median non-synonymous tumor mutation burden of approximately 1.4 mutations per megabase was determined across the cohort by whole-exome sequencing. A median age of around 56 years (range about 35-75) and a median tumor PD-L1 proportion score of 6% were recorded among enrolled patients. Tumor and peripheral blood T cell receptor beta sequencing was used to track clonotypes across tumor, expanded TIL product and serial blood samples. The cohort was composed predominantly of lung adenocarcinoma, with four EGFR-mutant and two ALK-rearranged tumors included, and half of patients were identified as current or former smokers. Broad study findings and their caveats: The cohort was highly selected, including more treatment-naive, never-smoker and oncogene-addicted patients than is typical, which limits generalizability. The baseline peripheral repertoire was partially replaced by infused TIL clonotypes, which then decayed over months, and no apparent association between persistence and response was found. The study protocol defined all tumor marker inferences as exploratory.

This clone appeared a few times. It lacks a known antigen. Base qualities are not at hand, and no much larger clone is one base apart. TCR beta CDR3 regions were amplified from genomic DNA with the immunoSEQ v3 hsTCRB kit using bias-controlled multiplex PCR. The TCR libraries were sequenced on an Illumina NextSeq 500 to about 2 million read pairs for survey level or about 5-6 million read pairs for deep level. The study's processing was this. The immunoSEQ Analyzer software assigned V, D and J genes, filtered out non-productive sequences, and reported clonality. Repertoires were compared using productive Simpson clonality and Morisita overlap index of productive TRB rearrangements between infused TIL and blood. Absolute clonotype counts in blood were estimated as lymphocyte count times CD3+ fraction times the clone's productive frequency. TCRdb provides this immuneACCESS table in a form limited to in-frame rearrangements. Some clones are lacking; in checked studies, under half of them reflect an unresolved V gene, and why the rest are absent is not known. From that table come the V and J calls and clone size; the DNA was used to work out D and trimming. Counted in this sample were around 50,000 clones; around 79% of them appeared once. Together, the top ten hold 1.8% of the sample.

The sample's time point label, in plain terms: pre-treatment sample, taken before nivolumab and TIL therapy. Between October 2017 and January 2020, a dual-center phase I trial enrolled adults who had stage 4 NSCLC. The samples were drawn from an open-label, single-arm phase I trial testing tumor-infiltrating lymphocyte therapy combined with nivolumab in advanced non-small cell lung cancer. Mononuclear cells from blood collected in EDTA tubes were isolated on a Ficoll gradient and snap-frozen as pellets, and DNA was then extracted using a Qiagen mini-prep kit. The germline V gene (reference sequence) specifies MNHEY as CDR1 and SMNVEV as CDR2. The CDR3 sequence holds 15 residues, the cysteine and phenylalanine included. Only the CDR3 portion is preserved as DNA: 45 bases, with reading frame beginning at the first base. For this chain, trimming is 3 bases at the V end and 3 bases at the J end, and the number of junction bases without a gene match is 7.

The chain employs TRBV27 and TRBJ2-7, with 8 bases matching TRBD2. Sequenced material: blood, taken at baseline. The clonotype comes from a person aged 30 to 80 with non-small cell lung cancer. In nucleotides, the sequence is TGTGCCAGCAGTTTCGTCCGGGGGGGTAGCTACGAGCAGTACTTC. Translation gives CASSFVRGGSYEQYF.